This TCR beta chain was captured in a study of human T cells and chemical hapten exposure. Time point denoted: patch test 1, 2 weeks after DPC sensitization. This sample's treatment: therapeutic diphenylcyclopropenone sensitization with weekly scalp DPC. MiXCR, run by TCRdb on the RACE reads, gives a single entry per CDR3 protein. The table shows 100,000 to 150,000 distinct CDR3 sequences, with about 13% occurring only once. Germline CDR1 and CDR2: KGHSH and LQKENI. The V end lost 6 bases, the J end lost 4 bases, and 12 bases lay between the germline ends. CDR3 length: 14 residues. This sequence originates from a man between 18 and 35 years old with alopecia areata. Some clones in this sample may be carry-over from other donors' samples. The gene calls are TRBV18 and TRBJ2-2; D is unclear. The starting material was whole blood, obtained in connection with sensitization to the hapten diphenylcyclopropenone (DPC). Here the CDR3 reads CASSLKDTTGELFF. The DNA of the CDR3 is TGTGCCAGCTCTCTCAAGGATACCACCGGGGAGCTGTTTTTT.